The 14 T cell receptor beta chains given below trace back to one sample, sequenced in a study of cytomegalovirus exposure and HLA in healthy donors. It was with 60 Vbeta and 13 Jbeta primers that the PCR ran. Some clones are missing from TCRdb's copy, which holds only in-frame ones; the method was immunoSEQ multiplex PCR. The table includes around 110,000 clones, 65% to 85% detected once. What was sequenced was PBMCs. These receptors were collected from a man aged 18 to 35 in good health and CMV-seronegative.

Regarding this clone: The conserved final phenylalanine or tryptophan is absent from the CDR3, which likely points to a read error. The genes are TRBV4-2 and TRBJ2-7; TRBD1 matches at 12 bases. The CDR3 sequence is 14 residues long. Germline V gene data show CDR1 as LGHNA and CDR2 as YNFKEQ. V lost 4 bases to trimming and J lost 5 bases; unmatched junction nucleotides: 3. The CDR3 DNA reads as TGTGCCAGCAGCCGGGACAGGGGGCCGGACGAGCAGTACCTC. As protein: CASSRDRGPDEQYL.

The chain combines TRBV9 with TRBJ2-4, with 7 bases that match TRBD2. The CDR3 covers 15 residues. Germline CDR1 reads SGDLS; CDR2 reads YYNGEE. After removal of 0 bases from V and 5 bases from J, the junction contained 5 bases not matched to a gene. The CDR3 DNA follows: TGTGCCAGCAGCGTAGGGGTGGGGGGGGAAAACATTCAGTACTTC. It encodes CASSVGVGGENIQYF. Based on the CDR3 plus reference TRBV9 and TRBJ2-4, the full variable domain is DSGVTQTPKHLITATGQRVTLRCSPRSGDLSVYWYQQSLDQGLQFLIQYYNGEERAKGNILERFSAQQFPDLHSELNLSSLELGDSALYFCASSVGVGGENIQYFGAGTRLSVL.

CDR3 protein: CASSVGGSSNYGYTF. CDR3 DNA sequence: TGTGCCAGCAGCGTGGGGGGGAGTTCGAACTATGGCTACACCTTC. This chain uses TRBV7-8 with TRBJ1-2; tentatively, D is TRBD1 (5 bases). V was trimmed by 5 bases and J by 2 bases, leaving 15 bases between them. CDR3 size: 15 residues. The V gene's germline CDR1 is SGHVS and CDR2 FQNEAQ. The entire variable domain, with the rest obtained from reference TRBV7-8 and TRBJ1-2, is as follows: GAGVSQSPRYKVAKRGQDVALRCDPISGHVSLFWYQQALGQGPEFLTYFQNEAQLDKSGLPSDRFFAERPEGSVSTLKIQRTQQEDSAVYLCASSVGGSSNYGYTFGSGTRLTVV.

This chain connects TRBV27 to TRBJ1-4, with 10 bases lining up with TRBD1. The junction had 7 bases not matched to a gene; V was cut back by 5 bases and J by 4 bases. The germline V gene encodes CDR1 MNHEY and CDR2 SMNVEV (reference sequence). The length of the CDR3 is 16 residues. Here the CDR3 reads CASSPRQGALNEKLFF. CDR3 nucleotide sequence: TGTGCCAGCAGTCCCCGACAGGGGGCGCTTAATGAAAAACTGTTTTTT.

This clone showed up just a few times. The V and J genes are TRBV9 and TRBJ1-2; 8 bases align to TRBD1. This CDR3 region has 15 residues. The germline CDR1 and CDR2 sequences are SGDLS and YYNGEE. The trim removed 0 bases at V and 8 bases at J, leaving 9 bases unmatched. For the CDR3, the DNA is TGTGCCAGCAGCGTAGACGTGACAGGGGTAGACGGCTACACCTTC. This codes for CASSVDVTGVDGYTF.

This sequence joins TRBV7-2 and TRBJ2-5; 8 positions match TRBD1. Germline lookup yields CDR1 SGHTA and CDR2 FQGNSA. Trimming removed 5 bases from V and 4 bases from J; junction bases left unmatched: 6. This CDR3 is 14 amino acids long. DNA of the CDR3: TGTGCCAGCAGCGGAGGACAGGGAGGAGAGACCCAGTACTTC. Its protein product is CASSGGQGGETQYF.

The J gene is TRBJ2-7, the V gene TRBV5-1; the match to TRBD1 covers 8 bases. From germline, CDR1 is SGHRS and CDR2 YFSETQ. Trimming at V came to 4 bases and at J to 4 bases, leaving 13 bases not matched to a gene. The CDR3 contains 16 residues. This CDR3 reads CASSGTTGGLTYEQYF. CDR3 nucleotides: TGCGCCAGCAGCGGGACAACAGGGGGACTCACGTACGAGCAGTACTTC.

This clone was recorded a few times. V gene TRBV19 combines with J gene TRBJ1-5; 8 bases line up with TRBD1. Trimming cost V 5 bases and J 3 bases; bases outside gene matches: 6. Germline CDR1 is LNHDA and CDR2 is SQIVND (reference sequence). The CDR3 totals 15 residues. CDR3 protein: CASSSRQGSNQPQHF. In DNA form, the CDR3 reads TGTGCCAGTAGTTCGCGACAGGGGTCCAATCAGCCCCAGCATTTT.

The chain joins TRBV2 to TRBJ1-6, with 10 bases identical to TRBD1. The CDR3 contains 15 residues. In germline, CDR1 is SNHLY, CDR2 FYNNEI. V shed 7 bases and J 7 bases; nucleotides not matched to a gene: 7. The CDR3 sequence is CASTGQGVGNSPLHF. As DNA, the CDR3 is TGTGCCAGCACCGGACAGGGGGTCGGGAATTCACCCCTCCACTTT. The full variable domain, rest sourced from reference TRBV2 and TRBJ1-6, is EPEVTQTPSHQVTQMGQEVILRCVPISNHLYFYWYRQILGQKVEFLVSFYNNEISEKSEIFDDQFSVERPDGSNFTLKIRSTKLEDSAMYFCASTGQGVGNSPLHFGNGTRLTVT.

The chain is built from TRBV6-1 and TRBJ2-5, with 7 nucleotides matching TRBD1. This CDR3 has 15 amino acids. J lost 4 bases, V lost 5 bases, and 10 bases had no gene match. The germline V gene encodes CDR1 MNHNS and CDR2 SASEGT. For the CDR3, the DNA is TGTGCCAGCAGTTCCCGACCGGGGACAGTAGAGACCCAGTACTTC. Translation: CASSSRPGTVETQYF.

This clone was found a few times. This likely reflects a read error, since a far larger clone is one base away. V usage is TRBV2 and J usage is TRBJ2-3, with TRBD2 identical over 11 bases. CDR3 size: 15 residues. Germline-derived CDR1 and CDR2 are SNHLY and FYNNEI. V shed 2 bases, J shed 4 bases, and the junction held 2 bases outside the gene matches. CDR3 sequence: CASSEIAGGPDTQYF. The CDR3 coding sequence is TGTGCCAGCAGTGAAATAGCGGGGGGGCCAGATACGCAGTATTTT.

The chain combines TRBV4-2 with TRBJ1-2; 7 positions match TRBD1. Unmatched junction bases numbered 3, after V lost 0 bases and J lost 2 bases. This CDR3 has 15 amino acids. Germline CDR1 and CDR2: LGHNA and YNFKEQ. The CDR3 DNA reads TGTGCCAGCAGCCAAGATAGGGACAGCAACTATGGCTACACCTTC. Translating it yields CASSQDRDSNYGYTF.

The chain is built from TRBV18 and TRBJ1-5; possibly TRBD1 for D (5 bases). The V end lost 5 bases, the J end lost 4 bases, and 15 bases lay between the germline ends. CDR3 length equals 15 residues. Germline CDR1 reads KGHSH; CDR2 reads LQKENI. The DNA for the CDR3 is TGTGCCAGCTCAGCAGGGAAGGTCCCAAATCAGCCCCAGCATTTT. Protein sequence: CASSAGKVPNQPQHF.

The chain carries TRBV9 and TRBJ1-1; 8 nucleotides agree with TRBD1. The CDR3 has 14 amino acids. Germline V gives CDR1 SGDLS, CDR2 YYNGEE. V trimming: 4 bases; J trimming: 4 bases; junction bases outside the gene matches: 6. This chain's CDR3 is CASSITGGSTEAFF. CDR3 nucleotide sequence: TGTGCCAGCAGCATTACAGGGGGTAGCACTGAAGCTTTCTTT.